The rows below give T cell receptor beta chains drawn from one sample of a study of cytomegalovirus exposure and HLA in healthy donors. TCRdb keeps only in-frame clones here, not all; method: immunoSEQ multiplex PCR. The sample yields 70,000 or so clones, 94% seen once. The source material was PBMCs. These receptors were collected from a man younger than 35 in good health and CMV-seropositive. The conserved cysteine and the conserved F or W are not part of the CDR3 here. The D gene is left open where the match is weak. Only some rows state a clone size, as once, few, many or a class for expanded clones.

d_gene,j_gene,v_gene,abundance,CDR3aa
.,TRBJ2-5,TRBV5-1,.,ASSLDVGGLWRETQY
.,TRBJ1-2,TRBV19,.,ASSMRGAFNGYT
TRBD2,TRBJ2-1,TRBV7-6,.,ASSRTQTSGRAGQF
.,TRBJ1-1,TRBV28,.,ASSPDLTAEAF
TRBD2,TRBJ2-1,TRBV10-2,.,ASTHLAGVNEQF
.,TRBJ1-5,TRBV6-1,.,ASDGQRGGQPQH
.,TRBJ2-1,TRBV25-1,.,ASSAGTSLSSYNEQF
.,TRBJ2-7,TRBV7-3,.,ASSLSAGPYEQY
TRBD1,TRBJ2-4,TRBV5-1,.,ASSLGQGIQY
TRBD2,TRBJ2-3,TRBV9,.,ASSVGGSVSTETQY
TRBD1,TRBJ1-1,TRBV2,.,ASSPQGVTEAF
TRBD2,TRBJ2-1,TRBV6-4,.,ASSDSGREGLNEQF
TRBD2,TRBJ2-1,TRBV9,.,ASTNTTSASYNEQF
.,TRBJ2-7,TRBV29-1,once,SASRGLSSYEQY
.,TRBJ1-1,TRBV25-1,.,ASSPGWVTEAF
.,TRBJ1-2,TRBV14,.,ASSQELKGAYGYT
TRBD1,TRBJ1-5,TRBV19,.,ASSYSRGNQPQH
.,TRBJ2-7,TRBV7-9,.,ASSFTGTIYEQY
TRBD2,TRBJ2-7,TRBV5-6,.,ASNPHVAGGWEQY
TRBD2,TRBJ2-1,TRBV6-5,once,ASSYSTSGSYGEQF
.,TRBJ1-5,TRBV28,.,ASSEGYKEQPQH
.,TRBJ2-6,TRBV27,.,ASSPGRANVLT
.,TRBJ2-2,TRBV7-9,.,ASSPRVNTGELF
TRBD2,TRBJ2-1,TRBV7-9,.,ASSSAVGGRDYNEQF
TRBD1,TRBJ2-7,TRBV18,.,ASSPQGQSYEQY
TRBD2,TRBJ2-3,TRBV27,.,ASRARLAGQRRGTDTQY
.,TRBJ2-7,TRBV28,.,ASSRRERYEQY
.,TRBJ2-3,TRBV29-1,once,SAELWERTDTQY
TRBD1,TRBJ2-2,TRBV28,.,ASSPATGGYKAGELF